The rows below give T cell receptor beta chains drawn from one sample of a study of T cell responses to AZD1222 COVID-19 vaccine. The data were produced by immunoSEQ multiplex PCR, yet TCRdb's version contains in-frame clones alone and is incomplete. This table has fewer than 150,000 clones, about 93% appearing once. Source: peripheral blood, taken on day 0 of AZD1222 vaccination. Receptor source: an adult in good health. CDR3s include the opening cysteine and the closing phenylalanine or tryptophan. D genes are given only for firm matches. A clone size is listed for some rows: how often the clone was seen (once, few, many), or a class if it is expanded.

clone size	D gene	V gene	J gene	CDR3 DNA	CDR3 protein
.	.	TRBV6-6	TRBJ1-2	TGTGCCAGCACTTACACCCAGGGGATCGGCGGCTACACCTTC	CASTYTQGIGGYTF
.	TRBD2	TRBV10-3	TRBJ2-3	TGTGCCAGAGAGGGTAAAAGCGGGAGGAGGAGGGGAGATACGCAGTATTTT	CAREGKSGRRRGDTQYF
few	.	TRBV5-5	TRBJ1-2	TGTGCCAGCAGCGTTTATACAGGGATTCGGAACAAAGGCTACACCTTC	CASSVYTGIRNKGYTF
once	.	TRBV10-1	TRBJ1-4	TGCGCCAGCAGTGAGCTCCACCTCGGAGAAAAACTGTTTTTT	CASSELHLGEKLFF
.	TRBD2	TRBV2	TRBJ2-1	TGTGCCAGCAACTACCCGGGACTAGGAGACAATGAGCAGTTCTTC	CASNYPGLGDNEQFF
.	.	TRBV10-3	TRBJ2-5	TGTGCCATCAGTGAGTCGATCGGGGGCGAGACCCAGTACTTC	CAISESIGGETQYF
.	TRBD1	TRBV7-9	TRBJ1-5	TGTGCCAGCAGCTTGAGTGGAGGACAGGGGGGGCAGCCCCAGCATTTT	CASSLSGGQGGQPQHF
once	TRBD1	TRBV7-9	TRBJ2-7	TGTGCCAGCAGCGCGAGGGACAGCCCCTACGAGCAGTACTTC	CASSARDSPYEQYF
.	TRBD1	TRBV6-5	TRBJ1-5	TGTGCCAGCAGACAGGGGTGGGGTCAGCCCCAGCATTTT	CASRQGWGQPQHF
once	TRBD2	TRBV3-1/TRBV3-2	TRBJ2-5	TGTGCCAGCAGCCAAGATCTGGCGGGGGGTGACGAGACCCAGTACTTC	CASSQDLAGGDETQYF
.	.	TRBV9	TRBJ2-7	TGTGCCAGCAGCGTAGCGGGCGAAGGGGAGCAGTACTTC	CASSVAGEGEQYF
.	TRBD2	TRBV6-5	TRBJ2-7	TGTGCCAGCGGGACCCTAGCGGGAGGATCCGAGCAGTACTTC	CASGTLAGGSEQYF
.	TRBD1	TRBV5-4	TRBJ1-6	TGTGCCAGCAGTCGGACAGGGGCCTATAATTCACCCCTCCACTTT	CASSRTGAYNSPLHF
.	.	TRBV7-2	TRBJ1-3	TGTGCCAGCAGCAACCAGGGGGGAAACACCATATATTTT	CASSNQGGNTIYF
.	TRBD1	TRBV6-2/TRBV6-3	TRBJ1-2	TGTGCCAGCAGTTACGGCCCCGGGACAGGGTCTAACTATGGCTACACCTTC	CASSYGPGTGSNYGYTF
.	TRBD1	TRBV23-1	TRBJ1-4	TGCGCCAGCAGTCCCCTCTCTCCCTCAGCCGGACAGGGTGGGGAAAAACTGTTTTTT	CASSPLSPSAGQGGEKLFF
.	.	TRBV11-2	TRBJ2-7	TGTGCCAGCAGCTTAGGCACCACCTACGAGCAGTACTTC	CASSLGTTYEQYF
.	TRBD2	TRBV7-2	TRBJ2-1	TGTGCCAGCAGCCTTTATAGCGGGAGGATGGACAATGAGCAGTTCTTC	CASSLYSGRMDNEQFF
.	.	TRBV6-5	TRBJ2-4	TGTGCCAGCACTAGTGGGGGGGCTGGCAAAAACATTCAGTACTTC	CASTSGGAGKNIQYF
.	.	TRBV6-5	TRBJ1-5	TGTGCCAGCAGTTACTCAATGTCAGCCAATCAGCCCCAGCATTTT	CASSYSMSANQPQHF
.	.	TRBV28	TRBJ1-2	TGTGCCAGCAGATCCCGTCTAGGGGGCTATGGCTACACCTTC	CASRSRLGGYGYTF
.	.	TRBV7-8	TRBJ1-4	TGTGCCAGCAGCTTCACCAGAGGGCAGGGGCAAGAAAAACTGTTTTTT	CASSFTRGQGQEKLFF
.	.	TRBV19	TRBJ1-1	TGTGCCAGTAGTATAGGACAGTTGTCTGAAGCTTTCTTT	CASSIGQLSEAFF
once	.	TRBV6-2/TRBV6-3	TRBJ2-7	TGTGCCAGCAGTACCCGGGTTATACGCTTCGACGAGCAGTACTTC	CASSTRVIRFDEQYF
.	.	TRBV19	TRBJ2-3	TGTGCCAGTAGTAACCGGGAAACAGATACGCAGTATTTT	CASSNRETDTQYF
.	.	TRBV14	TRBJ2-1	TGTGCCAGCAGCCAAGGGATTCCCCACTACAATGAGCAGTTCTTC	CASSQGIPHYNEQFF
.	TRBD1	TRBV7-9	TRBJ1-1	TGTGCCAGCAGCAAGGGACAGCTGAACACTGAAGCTTTCTTT	CASSKGQLNTEAFF
.	.	TRBV5-6	TRBJ2-3	TGTGCCAGCAGCCCTCCTGTCACAGATACGCAGTATTTT	CASSPPVTDTQYF
.	.	TRBV30	TRBJ1-2	TGTGCCTGGAGTTCAACGGGAAGACCTTATGGCTACACCTTC	CAWSSTGRPYGYTF
.	.	TRBV7-3	TRBJ1-2	TGTGCCAGCAGCTTAAGGCAGGGTGATGGCTACACCTTC	CASSLRQGDGYTF
once	.	TRBV9	TRBJ2-3	TGTGCCAGCAGCGTAGTTGGGGGGGCCTCAACAGATACGCAGTATTTT	CASSVVGGASTDTQYF
.	.	TRBV19	TRBJ2-1	TGTGCCAGTAGGAAGGACCACACCTACAATGAGCAGTTCTTC	CASRKDHTYNEQFF
.	.	TRBV10-2	TRBJ1-2	TGCGCCAGCGGGGGGCTTGGCTATGGCTACACCTTC	CASGGLGYGYTF
.	TRBD1	TRBV29-1	TRBJ2-2	TGCAGCTTTCTGACAGGGGGCACGCGGGGCGGGGAGCTGTTTTTT	CSFLTGGTRGGELFF
.	.	TRBV7-2	TRBJ2-2	TGTGCCAGCAGCCCCTCAGCGGCCTATCCCGGGGAGCTGTTTTTT	CASSPSAAYPGELFF
.	.	TRBV7-2	TRBJ2-7	TGTGCCAGCAGCTTAGCCACTGTTAGGGACCCAAAATTCTCCTACGAGCAGTACTTC	CASSLATVRDPKFSYEQYF
.	TRBD1	TRBV7-2	TRBJ1-3	TGTGCCAGCAGCTTATGGACAGGGGGCAGAAACACCATATATTTT	CASSLWTGGRNTIYF
.	.	TRBV7-8	TRBJ2-3	TGTGCCAGCAGGGGATCTGGGGCCGTGAATACGCAGTATTTT	CASRGSGAVNTQYF
once	.	TRBV5-1	TRBJ1-2	TGCGCCAGCAGCCCGGCGAGATCTGGGGCGAGCTATGGCTACACCTTC	CASSPARSGASYGYTF
.	.	TRBV4-1	TRBJ1-6	TGCGCCAGCAGCCATGCTGGGGGGGCCAGGGGTTCACCCCTCCACTTT	CASSHAGGARGSPLHF